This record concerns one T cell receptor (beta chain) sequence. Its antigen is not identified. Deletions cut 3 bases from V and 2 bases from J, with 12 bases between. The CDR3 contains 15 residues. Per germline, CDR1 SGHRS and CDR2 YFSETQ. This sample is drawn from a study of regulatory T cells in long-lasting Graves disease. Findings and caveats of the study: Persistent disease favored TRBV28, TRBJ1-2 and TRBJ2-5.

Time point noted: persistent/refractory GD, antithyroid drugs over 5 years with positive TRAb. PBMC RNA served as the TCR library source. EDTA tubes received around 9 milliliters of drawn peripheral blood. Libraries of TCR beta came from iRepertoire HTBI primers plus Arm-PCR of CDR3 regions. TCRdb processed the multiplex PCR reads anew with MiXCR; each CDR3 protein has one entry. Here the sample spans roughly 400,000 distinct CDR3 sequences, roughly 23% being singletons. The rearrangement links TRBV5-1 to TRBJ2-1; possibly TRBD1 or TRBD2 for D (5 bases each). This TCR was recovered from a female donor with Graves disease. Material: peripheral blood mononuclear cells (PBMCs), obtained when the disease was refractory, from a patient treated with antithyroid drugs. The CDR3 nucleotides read TGCGCCAGCAGCTCTGGGTTGGGGGCCTACAATGAGCAGTTCTTC. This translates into CASSSGLGAYNEQFF. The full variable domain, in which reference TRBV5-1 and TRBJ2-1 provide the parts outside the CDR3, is KAGVTQTPRYLIKTRGQQVTLSCSPISGHRSVSWYQQTPGQGLQFLFEYFSETQRNKGNFPGRFSGRQFSNSRSEMNVSTLELGDSALYLCASSSGLGAYNEQFFGPGTRLTVL.